This TCR beta chain was profiled in a study of blood T cell repertoires in COVID-19. Study context: Researchers got acute and convalescent COVID-19 samples from the United States, Italy and Spain. Sources were T cells, B-cell-depleted T cells, or PBMCs; the material itself was cDNA or gDNA.

The length of the CDR3 is 17 residues. Germline assignment: CDR1 WNHNN and CDR2 SYGVQD (reference sequence). J lost 4 bases, V lost 3 bases, and 6 bases had no gene match. Followed over time, Seattle patients had been enrolled while infection was active. Study processing details: Using reference gene primer amplification, nucleated cell counts were estimated. Data came from immunoSEQ multiplex PCR; TCRdb stores just in-frame clones and leaves some out. The V and J calls and clone size are taken from that table; D and trimming were inferred from the DNA. The table has 250,000 to 300,000 clones, 88% seen once.

V usage is TRBV10-1 and J usage is TRBJ2-1; 13 bases fit TRBD2. This receptor was taken from a woman in her 30s with COVID-19, enrolled during active disease. The sequencing sample was made of peripheral blood. The CDR3 is CASSDTSGRARYNEQFF. The CDR3 coding sequence is TGCGCCAGCAGTGATACTAGCGGGAGGGCCCGGTACAATGAGCAGTTCTTC.